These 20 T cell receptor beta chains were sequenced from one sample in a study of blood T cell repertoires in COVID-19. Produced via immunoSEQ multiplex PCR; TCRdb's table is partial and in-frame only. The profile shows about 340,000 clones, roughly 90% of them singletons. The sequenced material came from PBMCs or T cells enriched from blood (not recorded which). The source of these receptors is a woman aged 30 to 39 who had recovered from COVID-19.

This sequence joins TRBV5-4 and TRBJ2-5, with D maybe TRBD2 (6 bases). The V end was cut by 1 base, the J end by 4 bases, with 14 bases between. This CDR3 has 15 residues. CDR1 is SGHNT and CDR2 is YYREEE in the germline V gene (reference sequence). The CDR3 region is CASSLSGRGLETQYF. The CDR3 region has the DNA TGTGCCAGCAGCTTGTCCGGGAGAGGTCTAGAGACCCAGTACTTC.

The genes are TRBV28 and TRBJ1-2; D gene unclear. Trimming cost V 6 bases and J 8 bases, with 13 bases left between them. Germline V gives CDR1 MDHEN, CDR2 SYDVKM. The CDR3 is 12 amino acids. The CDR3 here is CASRSRREGYTF. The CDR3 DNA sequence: TGTGCCAGCAGGTCCCGACGGGAAGGCTACACCTTC.

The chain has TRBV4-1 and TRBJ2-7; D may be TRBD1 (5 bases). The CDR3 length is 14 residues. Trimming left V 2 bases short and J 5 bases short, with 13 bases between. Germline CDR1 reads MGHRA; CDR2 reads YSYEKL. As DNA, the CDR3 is TGCGCCAGCAGCCAACCCAGGGTGAGCAACGAGCAGTACTTC. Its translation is CASSQPRVSNEQYF.

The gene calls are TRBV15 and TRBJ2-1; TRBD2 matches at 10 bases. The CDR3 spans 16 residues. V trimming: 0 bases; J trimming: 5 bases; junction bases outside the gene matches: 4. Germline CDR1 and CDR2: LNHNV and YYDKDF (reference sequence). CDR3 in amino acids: CATSRDSGRADNEQFF. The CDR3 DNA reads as TGTGCCACCAGCAGAGACAGCGGGAGGGCCGACAATGAGCAGTTCTTC.

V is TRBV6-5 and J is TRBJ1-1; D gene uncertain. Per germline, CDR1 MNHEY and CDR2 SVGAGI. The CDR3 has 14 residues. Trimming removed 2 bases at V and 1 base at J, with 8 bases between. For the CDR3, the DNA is TGTGCCAGCAGTTACCCGGGGAGGAACACTGAAGCTTTCTTT. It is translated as CASSYPGRNTEAFF.

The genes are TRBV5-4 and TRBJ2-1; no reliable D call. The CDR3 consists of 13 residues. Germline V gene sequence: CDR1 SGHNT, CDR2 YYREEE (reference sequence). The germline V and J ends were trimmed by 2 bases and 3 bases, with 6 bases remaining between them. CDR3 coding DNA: TGTGCCAGCAGCTTCTCTCTCTACAATGAGCAGTTCTTC. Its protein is CASSFSLYNEQFF.

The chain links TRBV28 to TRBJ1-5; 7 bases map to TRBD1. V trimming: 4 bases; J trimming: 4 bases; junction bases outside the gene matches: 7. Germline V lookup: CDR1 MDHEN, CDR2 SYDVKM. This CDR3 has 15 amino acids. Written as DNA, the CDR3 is TGTGCCAGCAGTTGGCAAGGGACAGCTAATCAGCCCCAGCATTTT. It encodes CASSWQGTANQPQHF.

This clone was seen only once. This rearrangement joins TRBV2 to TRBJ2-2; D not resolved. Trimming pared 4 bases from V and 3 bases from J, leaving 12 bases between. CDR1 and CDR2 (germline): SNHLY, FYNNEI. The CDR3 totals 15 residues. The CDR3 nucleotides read TGTGCCAGCAGTGGTCCCAGCGTAGACACCGGGGAGCTGTTTTTT. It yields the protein CASSGPSVDTGELFF.

Here the CDR3 DNA reads TGTGCCAGCACTAGGGGGCAGGCGATCACCGGGGAGCTGTTTTTT. Encoded protein: CASTRGQAITGELFF. The chain has TRBV18 and TRBJ2-2; 7 bases fit TRBD1. CDR3 length: 15 amino acids. The V segment lost 8 bases and the J segment 4 bases; nucleotides outside the gene matches: 10. From germline, CDR1 is KGHSH and CDR2 LQKENI.

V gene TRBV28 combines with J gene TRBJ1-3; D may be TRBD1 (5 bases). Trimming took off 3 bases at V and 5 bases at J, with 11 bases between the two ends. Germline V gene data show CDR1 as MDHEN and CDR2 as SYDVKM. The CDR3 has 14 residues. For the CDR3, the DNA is TGTGCCAGCAGTTTCGGGGGGGGTAGAAACACCATATATTTT. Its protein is CASSFGGGRNTIYF.

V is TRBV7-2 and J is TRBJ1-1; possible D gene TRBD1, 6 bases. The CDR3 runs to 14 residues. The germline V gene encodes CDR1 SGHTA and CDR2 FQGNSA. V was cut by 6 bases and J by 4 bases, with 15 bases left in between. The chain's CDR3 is CASSGTGGITEAFF. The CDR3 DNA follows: TGTGCCAGCAGTGGAACGGGGGGCATCACTGAAGCTTTCTTT.

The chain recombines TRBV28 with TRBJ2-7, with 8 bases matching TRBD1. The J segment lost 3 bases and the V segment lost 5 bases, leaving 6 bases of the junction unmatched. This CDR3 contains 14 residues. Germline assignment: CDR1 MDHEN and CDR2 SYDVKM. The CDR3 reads CASSDRDRFYEQYF. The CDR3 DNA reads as TGTGCCAGCAGTGACCGGGACAGGTTCTACGAGCAGTACTTC.

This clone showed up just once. The DNA of the CDR3 is TGTGCCAGTAGTGGGAGGACTGAAGCTTTCTTT. This translates into CASSGRTEAFF. The chain is built from TRBV19 and TRBJ1-1; no reliable D call. The CDR3 loop spans 11 amino acids. The V gene's germline CDR1 is LNHDA and CDR2 SQIVND (reference sequence). V was shortened by 5 bases and J by 5 bases, with 6 bases between the two germline ends.

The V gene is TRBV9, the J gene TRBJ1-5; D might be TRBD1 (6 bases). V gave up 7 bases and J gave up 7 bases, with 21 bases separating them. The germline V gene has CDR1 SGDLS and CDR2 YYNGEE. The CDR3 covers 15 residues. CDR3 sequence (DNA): TGTGCCAGCTCAAATCAGGGGAAAGAACGACAGCCCCAGCATTTT. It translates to CASSNQGKERQPQHF.

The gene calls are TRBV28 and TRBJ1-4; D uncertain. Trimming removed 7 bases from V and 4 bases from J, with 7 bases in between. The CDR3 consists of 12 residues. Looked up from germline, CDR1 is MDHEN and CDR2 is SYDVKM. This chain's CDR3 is CASKAGNEKLFF. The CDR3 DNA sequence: TGTGCCAGCAAAGCGGGTAATGAAAAACTGTTTTTT.

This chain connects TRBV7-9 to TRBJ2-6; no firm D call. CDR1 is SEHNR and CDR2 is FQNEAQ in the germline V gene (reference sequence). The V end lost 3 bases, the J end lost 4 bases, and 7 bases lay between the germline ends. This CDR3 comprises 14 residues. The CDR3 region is CASSFSPGANVLTF. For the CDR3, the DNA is TGTGCCAGCAGCTTCTCCCCCGGGGCCAACGTCCTGACTTTC.

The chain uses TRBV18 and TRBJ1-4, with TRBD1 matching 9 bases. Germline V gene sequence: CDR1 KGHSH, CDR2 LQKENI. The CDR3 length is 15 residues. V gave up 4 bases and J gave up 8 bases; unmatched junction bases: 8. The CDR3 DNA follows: TGTGCCAGCTCACTTACCGGGACAGGGACCGAAAAACTGTTTTTT. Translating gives CASSLTGTGTEKLFF.

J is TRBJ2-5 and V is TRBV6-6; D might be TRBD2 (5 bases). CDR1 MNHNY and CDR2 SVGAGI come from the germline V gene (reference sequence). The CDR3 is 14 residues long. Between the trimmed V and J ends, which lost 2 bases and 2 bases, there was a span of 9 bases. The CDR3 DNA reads TGTGCCAGCAGTTACGCGCGGGCACAAGAGACCCAGTACTTC. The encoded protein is CASSYARAQETQYF.

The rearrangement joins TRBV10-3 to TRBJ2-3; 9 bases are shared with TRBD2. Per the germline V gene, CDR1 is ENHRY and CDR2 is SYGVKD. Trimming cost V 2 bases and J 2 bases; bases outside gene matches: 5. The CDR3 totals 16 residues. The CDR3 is CAISEGLAGPTDTQYF. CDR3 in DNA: TGTGCCATCAGTGAGGGGCTAGCGGGGCCCACAGATACGCAGTATTTT.

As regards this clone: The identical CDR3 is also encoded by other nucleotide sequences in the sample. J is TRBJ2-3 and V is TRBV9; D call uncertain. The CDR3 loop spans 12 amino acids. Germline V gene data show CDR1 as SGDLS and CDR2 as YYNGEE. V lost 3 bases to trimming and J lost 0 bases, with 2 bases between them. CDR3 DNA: TGTGCCAGCAGCGCGAGCACAGATACGCAGTATTTT. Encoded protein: CASSASTDTQYF. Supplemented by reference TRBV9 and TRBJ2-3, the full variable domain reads DSGVTQTPKHLITATGQRVTLRCSPRSGDLSVYWYQQSLDQGLQFLIQYYNGEERAKGNILERFSAQQFPDLHSELNLSSLELGDSALYFCASSASTDTQYFGPGTRLTVL.